These T cell receptor beta chains were read from a single sample in a study of control samples from healthy donors and cancer patients. Sequenced by immunoSEQ multiplex PCR; TCRdb stores in-frame clones only, minus some. The profile shows tens of thousands of clones, over 85% of them singletons. The sequenced sample consisted of blood. All receptors come from a man aged 45-65 years in good health. CDR3s include the opening cysteine and the closing phenylalanine or tryptophan. Fields, in order: J gene, V gene, clone size, D gene, CDR3 protein, CDR3 DNA. The D gene is left open where the match is weak. Part of the rows lack a size; the others show once, few, many or a class for expanded clones.

j_call: TRBJ2-3; v_call: TRBV6-1; clone_size: once; d_call: TRBD2; cdr3_aa: CASSEATGGGTDTQYF; cdr3_nt: TGTGCCAGCAGTGAAGCAACGGGAGGGGGCACAGATACGCAGTATTTT
j_call: TRBJ2-1; v_call: TRBV6-5; clone_size: once; d_call: -; cdr3_aa: CASIEREQFF; cdr3_nt: TGTGCCAGCATCGAGCGGGAGCAGTTCTTC
j_call: TRBJ2-7; v_call: TRBV7-2; clone_size: -; d_call: TRBD1; cdr3_aa: CASSLGSGGAYEQYF; cdr3_nt: TGTGCCAGCAGCTTAGGGTCAGGGGGCGCCTACGAGCAGTACTTC
j_call: TRBJ1-2; v_call: TRBV29-1; clone_size: once; d_call: -; cdr3_aa: CSVSSVGANYGYTF; cdr3_nt: TGCAGCGTTAGTTCGGTCGGAGCTAACTATGGCTACACCTTC
j_call: TRBJ1-3; v_call: TRBV11-2; clone_size: -; d_call: -; cdr3_aa: CASSFGTLRSPGNTIYF; cdr3_nt: TGTGCCAGCAGCTTTGGGACCCTCCGATCTCCTGGAAACACCATATATTTT
j_call: TRBJ1-2; v_call: TRBV27; clone_size: -; d_call: -; cdr3_aa: CASRNSGDYGYTF; cdr3_nt: TGTGCCAGCAGGAACAGTGGAGATTATGGCTACACCTTC
j_call: TRBJ1-1; v_call: TRBV18; clone_size: -; d_call: -; cdr3_aa: CASRTTGNTEAFF; cdr3_nt: TGTGCCAGCAGGACCACGGGGAACACTGAAGCTTTCTTT
j_call: TRBJ1-1; v_call: TRBV2; clone_size: -; d_call: -; cdr3_aa: CASSLRGSGNEAFF; cdr3_nt: TGTGCCAGCAGTTTAAGGGGTAGTGGGAATGAAGCTTTCTTT
j_call: TRBJ2-3; v_call: TRBV6-5; clone_size: -; d_call: TRBD2; cdr3_aa: CASTDLAGDKDTQYF; cdr3_nt: TGTGCCAGCACCGATCTAGCGGGGGATAAAGATACGCAGTATTTT
j_call: TRBJ1-2; v_call: TRBV14; clone_size: -; d_call: -; cdr3_aa: CASSQEFHGYTF; cdr3_nt: TGTGCCAGCAGCCAGGAATTCCATGGCTACACCTTC
j_call: TRBJ2-5; v_call: TRBV25-1; clone_size: -; d_call: TRBD1; cdr3_aa: CASSESGQGLQETQYF; cdr3_nt: TGTGCCAGCAGTGAATCGGGACAGGGGCTGCAAGAGACCCAGTACTTC
j_call: TRBJ2-2; v_call: TRBV7-9; clone_size: -; d_call: TRBD1; cdr3_aa: CASSTGTVNTGELFF; cdr3_nt: TGTGCCAGCAGCACGGGGACAGTGAACACCGGGGAGCTGTTTTTT
j_call: TRBJ1-2; v_call: TRBV6-5; clone_size: once; d_call: -; cdr3_aa: CASSHQGHYGYTF; cdr3_nt: TGTGCCAGCAGTCACCAGGGCCACTATGGCTACACCTTC
j_call: TRBJ1-1; v_call: TRBV29-1; clone_size: -; d_call: TRBD1; cdr3_aa: CSVDGGTGVRTEAFF; cdr3_nt: TGCAGCGTTGATGGGGGAACAGGGGTGAGGACTGAAGCTTTCTTT
j_call: TRBJ2-7; v_call: TRBV18; clone_size: -; d_call: -; cdr3_aa: CASSPQGSRNEQYF; cdr3_nt: TGTGCCAGCTCACCACAGGGGAGTCGGAACGAGCAGTACTTC
j_call: TRBJ1-2; v_call: TRBV7-8; clone_size: -; d_call: TRBD1; cdr3_aa: CASSQGQNYGYTF; cdr3_nt: TGTGCCAGCAGCCAGGGACAGAACTATGGCTACACCTTC
j_call: TRBJ1-2; v_call: TRBV18; clone_size: -; d_call: TRBD1; cdr3_aa: CASSPRDRGNGYTF; cdr3_nt: TGTGCCAGCTCACCACGGGACAGGGGAAATGGCTACACCTTC
j_call: TRBJ2-7; v_call: TRBV5-5; clone_size: -; d_call: -; cdr3_aa: CASSLGPPEQYF; cdr3_nt: TGTGCCAGCAGCTTGGGTCCTCCCGAGCAGTACTTC
j_call: TRBJ1-5; v_call: TRBV6-6; clone_size: -; d_call: TRBD1; cdr3_aa: CASNLQGSNQPQHF; cdr3_nt: TGTGCCAGCAATTTACAGGGGAGCAATCAGCCCCAGCATTTT
j_call: TRBJ2-2; v_call: TRBV19; clone_size: -; d_call: -; cdr3_aa: CASSIARTTGELFF; cdr3_nt: TGTGCCAGTAGTATAGCACGGACCACCGGGGAGCTGTTTTTT
j_call: TRBJ1-1; v_call: TRBV9; clone_size: -; d_call: -; cdr3_aa: CASSVDPLNTEAFF; cdr3_nt: TGTGCCAGCAGCGTAGACCCCCTGAACACTGAAGCTTTCTTT
j_call: TRBJ2-5; v_call: TRBV24-1; clone_size: -; d_call: -; cdr3_aa: CATSGSGLTQYF; cdr3_nt: TGTGCCACCAGTGGTTCTGGTTTAACCCAGTACTTC
j_call: TRBJ1-5; v_call: TRBV3-1/TRBV3-2; clone_size: -; d_call: -; cdr3_aa: CASSQKASVGQPQHF; cdr3_nt: TGTGCCAGCAGCCAGAAAGCCAGTGTCGGACAGCCCCAGCATTTT
j_call: TRBJ1-1; v_call: TRBV6-1; clone_size: -; d_call: TRBD1; cdr3_aa: CASSDRGQGAWAEAFF; cdr3_nt: TGTGCCAGCAGTGATCGGGGACAGGGGGCATGGGCTGAAGCTTTCTTT
j_call: TRBJ1-4; v_call: TRBV4-1; clone_size: -; d_call: TRBD1; cdr3_aa: CASSTQQGATNEKLFF; cdr3_nt: TGCGCCAGCAGCACACAACAGGGGGCAACTAATGAAAAACTGTTTTTT
j_call: TRBJ2-5; v_call: TRBV25-1; clone_size: -; d_call: TRBD1; cdr3_aa: CASSDSDRGKLQETQYF; cdr3_nt: TGTGCCAGCAGTGACTCCGACAGGGGAAAATTGCAAGAGACCCAGTACTTC
j_call: TRBJ2-1; v_call: TRBV25-1; clone_size: -; d_call: -; cdr3_aa: CASSGSMGLSYNEQFF; cdr3_nt: TGTGCCAGCAGTGGATCCATGGGCCTCTCCTACAATGAGCAGTTCTTC
j_call: TRBJ1-1; v_call: TRBV18; clone_size: once; d_call: -; cdr3_aa: CASSPPPAGNTEAFF; cdr3_nt: TGTGCCAGCTCACCACCCCCGGCGGGGAACACTGAAGCTTTCTTT
j_call: TRBJ2-2; v_call: TRBV7-9; clone_size: -; d_call: -; cdr3_aa: CASRQLNTGELFF; cdr3_nt: TGTGCCAGCAGACAGTTGAACACCGGGGAGCTGTTTTTT